These 26 T cell receptor beta chains came from one sample sequenced in a study of T cells in Graves' hyperthyroidism and ophthalmopathy. From RNA transcripts, TCR beta CDR3 regions were amplified. TCR CDR3 regions were first amplified by RT-PCR with HTBI primers. TCRdb re-analysed the multiplex PCR reads in MiXCR, keeping a single row per CDR3 protein. The sample yields some 530,000 distinct CDR3 sequences, approximately 23% seen once. Material: blood. The source is a woman in her 70s with Graves' ophthalmopathy.

This clonotype was observed a handful of times. V is TRBV6-1 and J is TRBJ1-2; D is perhaps TRBD1 (5 bases). V shed 1 base and J shed 4 bases, with 13 bases lying between them. CDR3 length: 15 amino acids. The V gene's germline CDR1 is MNHNS and CDR2 SASEGT. As DNA, the CDR3 is TGTGCCAGCAGTGAAGGCCCCGGGGCTCTCTATGGCTACACCTTC. Protein sequence: CASSEGPGALYGYTF.

In its sample, this clonotype was seen a few times. The chain joins TRBV20-1 to TRBJ2-1; 10 bases agree with TRBD2. Germline V gene sequence: CDR1 DFQATT, CDR2 SNEGSKA (reference sequence). Unmatched junction bases numbered 6, after V lost 6 bases and J lost 4 bases. The CDR3 contains 14 residues. The CDR3 sequence is CSAPRTSGYNEQFF. CDR3 DNA sequence: TGCAGTGCCCCGAGGACTAGCGGATACAATGAGCAGTTCTTC.

V and J are TRBV27 and TRBJ2-3; D remains ambiguous. CDR3 length equals 12 residues. CDR1 MNHEY and CDR2 SMNVEV come from the germline V gene (reference sequence). Trimming removed 3 bases at V and 6 bases at J, with 7 bases between. Written as DNA, the CDR3 is TGTGCCAGCAGTTTTAGGTTGGATACGCAGTATTTT. Protein: CASSFRLDTQYF.

This chain connects TRBV20-1 to TRBJ1-3; unclear D gene. Germline-derived CDR1 and CDR2 are DFQATT and SNEGSKA (reference sequence). Trimming left V 3 bases short and J 0 bases short, with 9 bases between. The CDR3 is made up of 14 amino acids. The CDR3 bases are TGCAGTGCTAGTACGTCCCGCTCTGGAAACACCATATATTTT. Translation: CSASTSRSGNTIYF.

This clonotype was counted only a few times. The CDR3 protein is CAWSVRSVETQYF. The DNA of the CDR3 is TGTGCCTGGAGTGTACGGAGCGTAGAGACCCAGTACTTC. This chain joins TRBV30 and TRBJ2-5; D gene ambiguous. The CDR3 runs to 13 residues. Trimming removed 0 bases at V and 4 bases at J, with 9 bases between. Per germline, CDR1 GTSNPN and CDR2 SVGIG (reference sequence).

The chain is built from TRBV29-1 and TRBJ2-3; TRBD1 or TRBD2 may be the D gene (5 bases each). CDR1 and CDR2 (germline): SQVTM, ANQGSEA. The CDR3 loop spans 13 amino acids. V was trimmed by 5 bases and J by 6 bases, leaving 15 bases between them. The CDR3 is CSVKGTVIDTQYF. CDR3 nucleotides: TGCAGCGTTAAAGGGACGGTCATTGATACGCAGTATTTT.

The chain couples TRBV30 to TRBJ1-5; TRBD1 matches 11 bases. Germline lookup yields CDR1 GTSNPN and CDR2 SVGIG (reference sequence). V gave up 3 bases and J gave up 4 bases; unmatched junction bases: 8. The CDR3 totals 16 residues. The CDR3 DNA follows: TGTGCCTGGAGGGACCCGGGGGACAGGGGGAATCAGCCCCAGCATTTT. Amino acids: CAWRDPGDRGNQPQHF.

Worth noting for this clonotype: Germline and junction disagree at one end, which may indicate a read error. CDR3 protein: CAVGAGRTMNTGAFF. The CDR3 DNA follows: TGTGCCGTGGGGGCGGGACGGACTATGAACACTGGAGCTTTCTTT. The chain carries TRBV19 and TRBJ1-1; possibly TRBD1 for D (6 bases). The germline V gene encodes CDR1 LNHDA and CDR2 SQIVND (reference sequence). This CDR3 comprises 15 residues.

The chain has TRBV6-1 and TRBJ2-7; 10 bases align to TRBD1. The J segment lost 6 bases and the V segment lost 4 bases, leaving 12 bases of the junction unmatched. CDR3 size: 16 residues. Germline CDR1 and CDR2: MNHNS and SASEGT. CDR3 amino acids: CASSGALGQGLGEQYF. DNA of the CDR3: TGTGCCAGCAGTGGGGCTTTGGGACAGGGGCTAGGCGAGCAGTACTTC.

The chain combines TRBV29-1 with TRBJ2-1; 16 bases match TRBD2. J was trimmed by 4 bases and V by 5 bases; bases with no gene match: 5. CDR3 length: 16 residues. CDR1 SQVTM and CDR2 ANQGSEA come from the germline V gene. The CDR3 is CSVKGLAGGSYNEQFF. DNA of the CDR3: TGCAGCGTTAAGGGACTAGCGGGAGGGTCATACAATGAGCAGTTCTTC.

Only a few counts were recorded for this clonotype. The rearrangement uses TRBV12-5 and TRBJ1-5, with D unresolved. This CDR3 has 13 amino acids. Germline V CDR1 and CDR2: LGHNT, FRNRAP. The V end was cut by 1 base, the J end by 0 bases, with 1 base between. The chain's CDR3 is CASGLDSNQPQHF. In nucleotides, the CDR3 is TGTGCTAGTGGTTTGGATAGCAATCAGCCCCAGCATTTT. The variable domain in full, completed from reference TRBV12-5 and TRBJ1-5, reads DARVTQTPRHKVTEMGQEVTMRCQPILGHNTVFWYRQTMMQGLELLAYFRNRAPLDDSGMPKDRFSAEMPDATLATLKIQPSEPRDSAVYFCASGLDSNQPQHFGDGTRLSIL.

The chain recombines TRBV9 with TRBJ1-1, with D possibly matching TRBD1 (5 bases). The CDR3 contains 15 residues. In germline, CDR1 is SGDLS, CDR2 YYNGEE. Trimming stripped 5 bases from V and 1 base from J, with 15 bases between. The CDR3 coding sequence is TGTGCCAGCAGAGCCTCCGGGACCGAGAACACTGAAGCTTTCTTT. Protein: CASRASGTENTEAFF.

The CDR3 region is CASSFRSGARNNEQFF. The CDR3 DNA sequence: TGTGCCAGCAGCTTCAGGTCAGGGGCGCGGAACAATGAGCAGTTCTTC. The chain has TRBV5-8 and TRBJ2-1; tentative D call: TRBD1 (6 bases). Germline V gives CDR1 SGHTS, CDR2 YDEGEE. The CDR3 is made up of 16 amino acids. V was shortened by 2 bases and J by 5 bases, with 17 bases between the two germline ends. Full variable domain (rest looked up from reference TRBV5-8 and TRBJ2-1): EAGVTQSPTHLIKTRGQQATLRCSPISGHTSVYWYQQALGLGLQFLLWYDEGEERNRGNFPPRFSGRQFPNYSSELNVNALELEDSALYLCASSFRSGARNNEQFFGPGTRLTVL.

This clonotype has only a few counts. One base away lies a much larger clone, so this may be a sequencing read error. The chain has TRBV20-1 and TRBJ2-5; D uncertain. Germline CDR1 DFQATT, CDR2 SNEGSKA (reference sequence). V dropped 3 bases and J dropped 4 bases, with 6 bases sitting between them. The CDR3 extends over 11 amino acids. CDR3 DNA sequence: TGCAGTGCTAGCGGCGGAGAGACCCAGTACTTC. It specifies CSASGGETQYF.

This chain links TRBV7-3 with TRBJ1-1; D remains unclear. The CDR3 loop spans 14 amino acids. CDR1 is SGHTA, CDR2 FQGTGA, per germline. V lost 1 base to trimming and J lost 1 base, with 7 bases between them. The CDR3 nucleotides read TGTGCCAGCAGCTTAAGGTCGGGGAACACTGAAGCTTTCTTT. Protein product: CASSLRSGNTEAFF. Supplemented by reference TRBV7-3 and TRBJ1-1, the full variable domain reads GAGVSQTPSNKVTEKGKYVELRCDPISGHTALYWYRQSLGQGPEFLIYFQGTGAADDSGLPNDRFFAVRPEGSVSTLKIQRTERGDSAVYLCASSLRSGNTEAFFGQGTRLTVV.

This clonotype has only a few counts. This chain links TRBV18 with TRBJ2-5, with D perhaps TRBD1 or TRBD2 (5 bases each). The CDR3 totals 14 residues. V lost 4 bases, J lost 5 bases, and 14 bases lay in between. CDR1 KGHSH and CDR2 LQKENI come from the germline V gene. CDR3 in amino acids: CASSRGSRGETQYF. CDR3 nucleotides: TGTGCCAGCTCACGGGGGAGTCGAGGGGAGACCCAGTACTTC.

This clonotype was detected many times. The DNA for the CDR3 is TGTGCCAGCAGGCTCACAGATACGCAGTATTTT. Translated: CASRLTDTQYF. V gene TRBV12-3 or TRBV12-4 combines with J gene TRBJ2-3; no clear D. V was shortened by 6 bases and J by 2 bases, with 3 bases between the two germline ends. This CDR3 is built from 11 residues.

This clonotype was seen only a few times. The rearrangement links TRBV6-2 or TRBV6-3 to TRBJ2-3; D is possibly TRBD2 (7 bases). Germline-derived CDR1 and CDR2 are MNHEY and SVGEGT. The CDR3 has 14 residues. Trimming pared 5 bases from V and 9 bases from J, leaving 18 bases between. As DNA, the CDR3 is TGTGCCAGCAGTGACAGGTTGGAGGGGGGGACGCAGTATTTT. It translates to CASSDRLEGGTQYF.

This clonotype was seen at least ten times. This sequence joins TRBV6-2 or TRBV6-3 and TRBJ2-7; 10 nucleotides align to TRBD2. The CDR3 has 15 residues. Trimming at V came to 5 bases and at J to 5 bases, leaving 9 bases not matched to a gene. Per the germline V gene, CDR1 is MNHEY and CDR2 is SVGEGT. The CDR3 here is CASSIKLAGSHEQYF. The CDR3 region has the DNA TGTGCCAGCAGTATAAAACTAGCGGGATCCCACGAGCAGTACTTC.

This chain connects TRBV20-1 to TRBJ2-7; 9 bases line up with TRBD2. Germline V CDR1 and CDR2: DFQATT, SNEGSKA (reference sequence). J gave up 6 bases and V 3 bases, and 9 bases lay outside the gene matches. This CDR3 is built from 14 residues. The CDR3 DNA follows: TGCAGTGCTAGTGATGCGGGAGGGCTGTCCGAGCAGTACTTC. Amino acid sequence: CSASDAGGLSEQYF.

This clonotype was seen repeatedly, ten times or more. The J gene is TRBJ1-2, the V gene TRBV28, with 8 nucleotides matching TRBD1. After removal of 6 bases from V and 0 bases from J, the junction contained 3 bases not matched to a gene. This CDR3 spans 14 amino acids. CDR1 is MDHEN, CDR2 SYDVKM, per germline. The CDR3 here is CASRRTGTNYGYTF. The CDR3 coding sequence is TGTGCCAGCAGGCGGACAGGGACTAACTATGGCTACACCTTC.

This sequence joins TRBV6-2 or TRBV6-3 and TRBJ2-7; TRBD2 is a possible D gene (5 bases). The V gene's germline CDR1 is MNHEY and CDR2 SVGEGT. The CDR3 extends over 13 amino acids. The V and J ends lost 6 bases and 3 bases respectively, with 12 bases between them. CDR3 protein: CASSSLGSYEQYF. The DNA of the CDR3 is TGTGCCAGCAGCTCCCTTGGGAGCTACGAGCAGTACTTC.

This clonotype was counted ten times or more. The CDR3 nucleotides are TGTGCCAGCACCTATGACGGTCGTCACACTGAAGCTTTCTTT. Its protein is CASTYDGRHTEAFF. The chain employs TRBV6-2 or TRBV6-3 and TRBJ1-1; D uncertain. CDR3 length equals 14 residues. Germline CDR1 reads MNHEY; CDR2 reads SVGEGT. The V gene lost 7 bases and the J gene lost 3 bases, with 15 bases spanning the gap.

This chain links TRBV30 with TRBJ1-1; D unresolved. CDR1 and CDR2 (germline): GTSNPN, SVGIG (reference sequence). The CDR3 spans 13 residues. Trimming pared 4 bases from V and 1 base from J, leaving 10 bases between. CDR3 bases: TGTGCCTGGACTAAAGCAGCGAACACTGAAGCTTTCTTT. Encoded protein: CAWTKAANTEAFF.

The sample holds a few counts of this clonotype. V is TRBV20-1 and J is TRBJ1-1, with D hard to call. The V and J ends lost 3 bases and 1 base respectively, with 15 bases between them. Germline assignment: CDR1 DFQATT and CDR2 SNEGSKA (reference sequence). The CDR3 extends over 15 amino acids. CDR3: CSASDPRKGNTEAFF. The CDR3 DNA follows: TGCAGTGCTAGTGACCCACGGAAGGGGAACACTGAAGCTTTCTTT.

Many counts were recorded for this clonotype. The CDR3 nucleotides are TGTGCTACGACTAGCAGAGGGGATGAGCAGTACTTC. Protein sequence: CATTSRGDEQYF. The J gene is TRBJ2-7, the V gene TRBV28; 7 nucleotides agree with TRBD2. CDR3 length: 12 residues. From germline, CDR1 is MDHEN and CDR2 SYDVKM.